This TCR beta chain was retrieved from a study of cytomegalovirus exposure and HLA in healthy donors. Study information: A prior study identified 117 million unique TCR beta sequences from roughly 180 million T cells. HLA-typed donors were the source of tens of millions of unique TCRs, which an early data release held. General study findings and limits: The study put some 150 TCR beta chains on its list as cytomegalovirus-associated. Presence/absence results assume similar sequencing depth per donor, which may not hold.

Germline lookup yields CDR1 SGDLS and CDR2 YYNGEE. The CDR3 totals 16 residues. Trimming took off 0 bases at V and 1 base at J, with 13 bases between the two ends. The study ran its PCR with 60 Vbeta and 13 Jbeta primers. TCRdb keeps only in-frame clones here, not all; method: immunoSEQ multiplex PCR. Among tens of thousands of clones listed, roughly 80% were seen once. As for this clone: Its antigen is not identified.

Sequencing was done on a sample of PBMCs. This chain connects TRBV9 to TRBJ2-5; perhaps TRBD2 as D (5 bases). This receptor was identified in a woman aged 25 to 39 in good health and CMV-seronegative. The DNA for the CDR3 is TGTGCCAGCAGCGTAGGGGCAGCGGCTCTCCAAGAGACCCAGTACTTC. It is translated as CASSVGAAALQETQYF.